The clone carrying this TCR beta chain was observed a few times. The antigen remains unidentified. This sample stems from a study of T cells after yellow fever vaccination. Study-level points and caveats: Most primary-vaccination clones reappeared after the booster (about 97% CD4, more than 70% CD8). Contaminating bulk clonotypes could be abundant in FACS-sorted repertoires. Clonotypes shared by both compartments, CD4 and CD8, made up a small share.

A single record per CDR3 protein comes from TCRdb applying MiXCR to the 5' RACE reads. The top ten hold about 13% of the sample, which has a few hundred thousand distinct CDR3 sequences, roughly a fifth seen once. This CDR3 comprises 15 residues. The ends were cut back, 6 bases at V and 3 bases at J, with 14 bases in the middle. Germline CDR1 is KGHSH and CDR2 is LQKENI. This sequence was found in a man younger than 40 who received the YFV17D yellow fever vaccine. The sequenced sample was PBMCs, obtained 15 days after the yellow fever booster vaccination. V gene TRBV18 combines with J gene TRBJ1-4; possibly TRBD1 for D (5 bases). The CDR3 coding sequence is TGTGCCAGCTCGCCCTCCCGGGGGGCTAATGAAAAACTGTTTTTT. Its protein product is CASSPSRGANEKLFF. The full variable domain, with the rest looked up from reference TRBV18 and TRBJ1-4, is NAGVMQNPRHLVRRRGQEARLRCSPMKGHSHVYWYRQLPEEGLKFMVYLQKENIIDESGMPKERFSAEFPKEGPSILRIQQVVRGDSAAYFCASSPSRGANEKLFFGSGTQLSVL.